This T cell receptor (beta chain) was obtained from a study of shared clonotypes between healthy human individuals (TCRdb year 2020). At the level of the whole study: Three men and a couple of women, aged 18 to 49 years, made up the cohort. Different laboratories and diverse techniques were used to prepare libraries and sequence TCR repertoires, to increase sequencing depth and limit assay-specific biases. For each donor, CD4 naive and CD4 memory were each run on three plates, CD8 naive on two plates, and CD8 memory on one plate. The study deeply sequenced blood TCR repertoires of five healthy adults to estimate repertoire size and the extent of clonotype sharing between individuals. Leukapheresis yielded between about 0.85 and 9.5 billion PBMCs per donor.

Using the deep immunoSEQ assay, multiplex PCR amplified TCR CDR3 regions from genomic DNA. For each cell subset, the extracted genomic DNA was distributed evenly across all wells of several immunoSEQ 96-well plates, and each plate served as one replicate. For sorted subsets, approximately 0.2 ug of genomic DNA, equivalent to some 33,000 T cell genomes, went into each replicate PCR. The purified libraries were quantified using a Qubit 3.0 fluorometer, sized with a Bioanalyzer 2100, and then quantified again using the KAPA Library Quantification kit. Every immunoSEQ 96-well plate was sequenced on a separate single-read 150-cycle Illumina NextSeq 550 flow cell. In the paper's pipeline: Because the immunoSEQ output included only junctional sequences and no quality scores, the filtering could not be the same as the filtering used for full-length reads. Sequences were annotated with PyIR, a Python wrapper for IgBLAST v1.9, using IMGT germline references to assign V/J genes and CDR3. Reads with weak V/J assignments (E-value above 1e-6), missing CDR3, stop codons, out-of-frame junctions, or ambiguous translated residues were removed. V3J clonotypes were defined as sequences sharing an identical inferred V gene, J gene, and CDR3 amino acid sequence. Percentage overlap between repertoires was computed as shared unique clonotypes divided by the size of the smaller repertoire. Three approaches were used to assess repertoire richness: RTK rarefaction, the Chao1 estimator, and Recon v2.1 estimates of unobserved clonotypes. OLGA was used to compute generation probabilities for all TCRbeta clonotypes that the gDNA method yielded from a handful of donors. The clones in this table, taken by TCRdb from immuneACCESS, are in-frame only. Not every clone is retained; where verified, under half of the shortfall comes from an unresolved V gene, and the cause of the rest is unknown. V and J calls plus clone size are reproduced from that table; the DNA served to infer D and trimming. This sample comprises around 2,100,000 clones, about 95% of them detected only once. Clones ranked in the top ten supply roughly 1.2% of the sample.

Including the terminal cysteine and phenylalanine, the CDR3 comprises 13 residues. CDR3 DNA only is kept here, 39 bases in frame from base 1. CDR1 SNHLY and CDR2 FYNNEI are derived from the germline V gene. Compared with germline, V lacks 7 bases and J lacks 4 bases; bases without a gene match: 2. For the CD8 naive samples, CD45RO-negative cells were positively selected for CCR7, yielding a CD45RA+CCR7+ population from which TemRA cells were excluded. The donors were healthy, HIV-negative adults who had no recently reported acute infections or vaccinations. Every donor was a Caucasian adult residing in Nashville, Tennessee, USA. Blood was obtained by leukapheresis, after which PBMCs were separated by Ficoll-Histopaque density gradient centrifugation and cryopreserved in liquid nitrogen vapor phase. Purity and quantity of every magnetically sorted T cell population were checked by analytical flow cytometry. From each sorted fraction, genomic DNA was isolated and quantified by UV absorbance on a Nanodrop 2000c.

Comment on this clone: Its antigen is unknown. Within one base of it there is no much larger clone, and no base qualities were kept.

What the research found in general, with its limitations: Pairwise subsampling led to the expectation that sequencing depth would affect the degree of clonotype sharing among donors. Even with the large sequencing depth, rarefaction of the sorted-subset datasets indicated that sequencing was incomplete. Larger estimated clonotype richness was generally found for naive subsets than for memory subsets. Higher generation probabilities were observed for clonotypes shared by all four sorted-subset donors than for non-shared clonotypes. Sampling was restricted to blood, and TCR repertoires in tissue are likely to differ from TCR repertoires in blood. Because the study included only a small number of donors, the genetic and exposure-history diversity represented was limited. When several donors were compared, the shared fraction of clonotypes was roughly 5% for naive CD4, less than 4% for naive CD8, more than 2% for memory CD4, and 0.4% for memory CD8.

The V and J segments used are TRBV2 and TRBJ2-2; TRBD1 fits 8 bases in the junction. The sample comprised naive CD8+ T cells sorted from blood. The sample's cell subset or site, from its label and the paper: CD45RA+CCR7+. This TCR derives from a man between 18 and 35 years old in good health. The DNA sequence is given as TGTGCCAGCAAGGGACAGGTCACCGGGGAGCTGTTTTTT. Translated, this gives CASKGQVTGELFF.